This T cell receptor beta chain was obtained from a study of blood T cell repertoires in COVID-19. TCRdb keeps only in-frame clones here, not all; method: immunoSEQ multiplex PCR. The sample has 150,000 to 200,000 clones, under 85% seen once. V was trimmed by 4 bases and J by 7 bases, leaving 19 bases between them. CDR3 length: 16 residues. Germline CDR1 MGHRA, CDR2 YSYEKL. This clone was counted once. The sequenced material came from peripheral blood. The clonotype was recovered from a woman aged 40 to 50 with acute or convalescent COVID-19. The chain uses TRBV4-1 and TRBJ1-4; a weak D match, TRBD1 (6 bases). As DNA, the CDR3 is TGCGCCAGCAGCCTCGTCGGGGGGGCTAGAGGTGAAAAACTGTTTTTT. Its translation: CASSLVGGARGEKLFF.